Below, one T cell receptor (beta chain) is given with its context. Its antigen remains unidentified. 5'RACE with constant-segment primers built TCRalpha and TCRbeta cDNA libraries with UMIs. Each CDR3 protein gets one entry after TCRdb re-called the 5' RACE reads with MiXCR. The data hold tens of thousands of distinct CDR3 sequences, with around 7.2% observed a single time. The source of the sample is a study of T-cell memory formation after mild COVID-19. The V and J ends lost 2 bases and 9 bases respectively, with 14 bases between them. The CDR3 sequence is 14 residues long. Germline CDR1 reads SGHTA; CDR2 reads FQGNSA. Study-level points and caveats: Among contracting clones, CD4+ were mainly CM/EM and CD8+ enriched in EMRA. The study detected some responding clones in pre-infection memory, suggesting cross-reactive memory joined.

The sequenced sample consisted of PBMCs or a T cell subset sorted from them (not recorded which). This clonotype was obtained from a man aged 18-30 years who had mild COVID-19 (a few samples of this study predate the infection). Cell type and time point are not known. The chain couples TRBV7-2 to TRBJ2-1; D is unresolved. CDR3 nucleotide sequence: TGTGCCAGCAGCTTAAAGGCCTGGGTCACTGAGCAGTTCTTC. It yields the protein CASSLKAWVTEQFF.